Listed here is a single T cell receptor (beta chain). The source of the sample is a study of T-cell reconstitution after alpha-beta-depleted transplantation in children. The TCRbeta library incorporated unique molecular identifiers. TCRdb recomputed calls from the PCR reads with MiXCR, one row per CDR3 protein. The data hold approximately 350,000 distinct CDR3 sequences, with 13% observed a single time. This TCR was sampled from a human donor who donated a stem cell graft to a child with Fanconi anemia. The source material was PBMCs, sampled from the stem cell graft.

This CDR3 reads CSVEDRTPKGYGYTF. Here the CDR3 DNA reads TGCAGCGTTGAAGATAGAACCCCAAAAGGCTATGGCTACACCTTC. This sequence joins TRBV29-1 and TRBJ1-2; unclear D gene. Germline V gene data show CDR1 as SQVTM and CDR2 as ANQGSEA. The CDR3 has 15 residues. V was shortened by 0 bases and J by 4 bases, with 15 bases between the two germline ends.